This T cell receptor beta chain is drawn from a study of blood T cell repertoires in COVID-19. Study-wide background: The United States, Italy and Spain supplied acute and convalescent COVID-19 samples. Sources were T cells, B-cell-depleted T cells, or PBMCs; the material itself was cDNA or gDNA.

V lost 3 bases and J lost 7; bases outside the gene matches: 10. The CDR3 is 16 amino acids. CDR1 and CDR2 from the germline V gene are PRHDT and FYEKMQ (reference sequence). Clones were read by immunoSEQ multiplex PCR, and TCRdb kept only the in-frame ones, dropping some. This table has 250,000 to 300,000 clones, approximately 85% appearing once. This TCR came from a man aged 45-65 years with active or convalescent COVID-19. The material sequenced was peripheral blood. The rearrangement joins TRBV13 to TRBJ2-1, with 9 bases matching TRBD2. The CDR3 DNA follows: TGTGCCAGCAGCTTCCTAGCGGGGAATGGGGAAAATGAGCAGTTCTTC. This gives the protein CASSFLAGNGENEQFF. Full variable domain (outside the CDR3, taken from reference TRBV13 and TRBJ2-1): AAGVIQSPRHLIKEKRETATLKCYPIPRHDTVYWYQQGPGQDPQFLISFYEKMQSDKGSIPDRFSAQQFSDYHSELNMSSLELGDSALYFCASSFLAGNGENEQFFGPGTRLTVL.